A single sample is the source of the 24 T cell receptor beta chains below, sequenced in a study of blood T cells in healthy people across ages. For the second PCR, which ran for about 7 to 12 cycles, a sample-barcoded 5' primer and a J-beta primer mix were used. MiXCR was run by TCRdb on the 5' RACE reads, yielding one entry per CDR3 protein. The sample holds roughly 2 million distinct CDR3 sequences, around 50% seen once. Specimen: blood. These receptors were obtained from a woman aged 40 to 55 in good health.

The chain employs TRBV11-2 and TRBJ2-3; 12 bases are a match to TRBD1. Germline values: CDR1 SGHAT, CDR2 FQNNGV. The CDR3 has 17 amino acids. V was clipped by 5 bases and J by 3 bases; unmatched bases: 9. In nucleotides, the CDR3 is TGTGCCAGCAGCCTGCTTGGGACAGGGGGCCCAACAGATACGCAGTATTTT. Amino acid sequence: CASSLLGTGGPTDTQYF. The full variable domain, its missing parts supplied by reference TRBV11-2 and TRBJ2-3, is EAGVAQSPRYKIIEKRQSVAFWCNPISGHATLYWYQQILGQGPKLLIQFQNNGVVDDSQLPKDRFSAERLKGVDSTLKIQPAKLEDSAVYLCASSLLGTGGPTDTQYFGPGTRLTVL.

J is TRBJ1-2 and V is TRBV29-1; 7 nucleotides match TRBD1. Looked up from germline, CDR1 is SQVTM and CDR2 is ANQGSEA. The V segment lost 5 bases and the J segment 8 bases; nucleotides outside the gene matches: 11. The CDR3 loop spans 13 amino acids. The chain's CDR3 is CSVFGTVEEGYTF. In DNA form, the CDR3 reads TGCAGCGTTTTTGGGACAGTGGAGGAAGGCTACACCTTC.

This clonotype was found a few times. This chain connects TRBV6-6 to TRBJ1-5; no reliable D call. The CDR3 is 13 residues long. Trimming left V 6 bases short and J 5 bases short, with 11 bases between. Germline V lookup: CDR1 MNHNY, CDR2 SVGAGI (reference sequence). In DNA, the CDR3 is TGTGCCAGCAGGAGAGAAGTTGATCAGCCCCAGCATTTT. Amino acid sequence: CASRREVDQPQHF.

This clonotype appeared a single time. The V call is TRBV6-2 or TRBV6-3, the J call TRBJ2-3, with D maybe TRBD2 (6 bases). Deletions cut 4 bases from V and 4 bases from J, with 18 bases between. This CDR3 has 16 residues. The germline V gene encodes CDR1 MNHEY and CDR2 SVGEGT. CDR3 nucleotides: TGTGCCAGCAGTTCCCCGGGCGGGAAGATCTCAGATACGCAGTATTTT. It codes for CASSSPGGKISDTQYF.

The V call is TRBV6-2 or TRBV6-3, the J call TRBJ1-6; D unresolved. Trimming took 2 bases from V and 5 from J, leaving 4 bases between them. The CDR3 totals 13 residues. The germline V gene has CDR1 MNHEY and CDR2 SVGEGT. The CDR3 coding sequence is TGTGCCAGCAGTTACAGCCATAATTCACCCCTCCACTTT. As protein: CASSYSHNSPLHF.

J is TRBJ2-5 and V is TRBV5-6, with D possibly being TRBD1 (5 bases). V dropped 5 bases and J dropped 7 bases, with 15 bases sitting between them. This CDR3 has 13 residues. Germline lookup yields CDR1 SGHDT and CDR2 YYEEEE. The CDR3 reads CASSRTSTVTQYF. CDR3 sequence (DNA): TGTGCCAGCAGTAGGACATCTACGGTGACCCAGTACTTC.

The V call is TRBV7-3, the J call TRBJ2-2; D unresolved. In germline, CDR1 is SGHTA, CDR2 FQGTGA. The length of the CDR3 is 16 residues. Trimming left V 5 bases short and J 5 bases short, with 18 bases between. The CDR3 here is CASSQPAGQQTGELFF. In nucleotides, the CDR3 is TGTGCCAGCAGCCAACCCGCTGGGCAGCAGACCGGGGAGCTGTTTTTT.

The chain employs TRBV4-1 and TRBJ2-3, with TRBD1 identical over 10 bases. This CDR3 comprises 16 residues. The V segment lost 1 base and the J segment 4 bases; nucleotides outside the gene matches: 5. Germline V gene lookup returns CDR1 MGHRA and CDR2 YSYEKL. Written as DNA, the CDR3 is TGCGCCAGCAGCCAAGCCCGGGACAGGGGAGCAGATACGCAGTATTTT. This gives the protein CASSQARDRGADTQYF.

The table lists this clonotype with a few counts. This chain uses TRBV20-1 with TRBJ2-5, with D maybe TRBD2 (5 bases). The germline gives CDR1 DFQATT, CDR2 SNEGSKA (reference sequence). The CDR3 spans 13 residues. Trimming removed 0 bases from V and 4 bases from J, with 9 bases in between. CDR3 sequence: CSAREEAPETQYF. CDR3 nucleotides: TGCAGTGCTAGAGAGGAGGCCCCAGAGACCCAGTACTTC.

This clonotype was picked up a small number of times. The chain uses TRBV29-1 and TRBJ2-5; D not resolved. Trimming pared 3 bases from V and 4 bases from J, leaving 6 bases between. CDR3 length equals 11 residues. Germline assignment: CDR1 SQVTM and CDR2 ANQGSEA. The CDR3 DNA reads TGCAGCGTTGATCGGCCAGAGACCCAGTACTTC. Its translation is CSVDRPETQYF.

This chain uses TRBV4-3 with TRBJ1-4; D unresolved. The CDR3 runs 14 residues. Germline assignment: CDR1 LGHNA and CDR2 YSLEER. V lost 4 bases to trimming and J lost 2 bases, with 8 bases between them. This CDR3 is CASSRRSTNEKLFF. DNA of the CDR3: TGCGCCAGCAGCCGCAGGTCGACTAATGAAAAACTGTTTTTT.

The CDR3 is CASSSTVDGPLHF. The DNA of the CDR3 is TGTGCCAGCAGTTCGACGGTCGATGGCCCCCTCCACTTT. The chain joins TRBV12-3 or TRBV12-4 to TRBJ1-6; the D is unclear. CDR3 length: 13 amino acids. The germline V and J ends were trimmed by 4 bases and 13 bases, with 14 bases remaining between them.

The DNA for the CDR3 is TGTGCCAGCAGCGCAGGGACAGGGATCTCTGGGGCCAACGTCCTGACTTTC. Translating gives CASSAGTGISGANVLTF. The gene calls are TRBV5-6 and TRBJ2-6, with TRBD1 matching over 9 bases. The V and J ends lost 4 bases and 0 bases, in that order; junction bases with no gene match: 5. Germline CDR1 reads SGHDT; CDR2 reads YYEEEE. The CDR3 sequence is 17 residues long.

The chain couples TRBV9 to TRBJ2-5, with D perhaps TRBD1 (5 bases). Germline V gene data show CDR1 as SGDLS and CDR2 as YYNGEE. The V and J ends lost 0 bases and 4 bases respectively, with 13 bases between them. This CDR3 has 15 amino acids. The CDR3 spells CASSVATGGGETQYF. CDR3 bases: TGTGCCAGCAGCGTAGCTACAGGTGGTGGAGAGACCCAGTACTTC.

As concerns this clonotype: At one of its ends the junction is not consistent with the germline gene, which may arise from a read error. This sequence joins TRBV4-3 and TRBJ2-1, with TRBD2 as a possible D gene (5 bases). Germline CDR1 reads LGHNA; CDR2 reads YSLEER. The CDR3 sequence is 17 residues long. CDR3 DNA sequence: TGCGCCAGCAGCCAAGGCTCCCCAGCGGCCTCCTACAATGAACAGTTCTTC. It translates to CASSQGSPAASYNEQFF.

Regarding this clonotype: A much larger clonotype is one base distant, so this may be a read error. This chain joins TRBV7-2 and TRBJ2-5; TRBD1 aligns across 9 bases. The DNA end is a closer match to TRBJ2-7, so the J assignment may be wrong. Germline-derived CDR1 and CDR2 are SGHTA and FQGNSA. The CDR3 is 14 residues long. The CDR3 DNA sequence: TGTGCCGGCAGCTTAGCGACAGGGGGCTACGAGCAGTACTTC. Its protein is CAGSLATGGYEQYF.

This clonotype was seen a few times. For the CDR3, the DNA is TGTGCCAGCAGTTTAAGGGGACTAGGACGCGGGGTTCCTTACAATGAGCAGTTCTTC. This codes for CASSLRGLGRGVPYNEQFF. This sequence joins TRBV28 and TRBJ2-1; 8 bases are a match to TRBD2. With 2 bases clipped from V and 4 bases from J, the junction kept 16 bases outside the gene matches. Germline CDR1 is MDHEN and CDR2 is SYDVKM. CDR3 length: 19 residues.

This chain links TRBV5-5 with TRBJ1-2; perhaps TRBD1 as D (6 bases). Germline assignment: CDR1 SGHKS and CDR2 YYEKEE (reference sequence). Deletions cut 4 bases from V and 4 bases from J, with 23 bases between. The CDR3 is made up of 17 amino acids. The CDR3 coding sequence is TGTGCCAGCAGCCCGGCGGGCGGACAGACGGGCCTCTATGGCTACACCTTC. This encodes CASSPAGGQTGLYGYTF.

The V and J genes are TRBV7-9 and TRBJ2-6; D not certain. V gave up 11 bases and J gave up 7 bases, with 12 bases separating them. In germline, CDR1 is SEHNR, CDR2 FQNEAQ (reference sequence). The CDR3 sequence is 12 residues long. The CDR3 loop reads CAGRLVANVLTF. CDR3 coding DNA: TGTGCCGGACGCTTGGTCGCCAACGTCCTGACTTTC.

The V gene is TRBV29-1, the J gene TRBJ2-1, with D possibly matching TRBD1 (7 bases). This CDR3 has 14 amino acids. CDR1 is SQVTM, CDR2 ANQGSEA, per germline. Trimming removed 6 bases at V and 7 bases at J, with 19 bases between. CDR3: CSVAGQRMGNEQFF. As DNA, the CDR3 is TGCAGCGTCGCGGGACAGAGGATGGGAAATGAGCAGTTCTTC.

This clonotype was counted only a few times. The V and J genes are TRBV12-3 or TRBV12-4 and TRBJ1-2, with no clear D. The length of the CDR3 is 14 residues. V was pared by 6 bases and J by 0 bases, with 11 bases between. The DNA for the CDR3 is TGTGCCAGCAGGTTTGGGCAGACTAACTATGGCTACACCTTC. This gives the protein CASRFGQTNYGYTF.

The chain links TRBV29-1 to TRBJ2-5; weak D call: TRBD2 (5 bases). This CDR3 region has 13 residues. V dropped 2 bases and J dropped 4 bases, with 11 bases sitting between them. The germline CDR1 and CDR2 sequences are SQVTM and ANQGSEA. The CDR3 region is CSVEYGVGETQYF. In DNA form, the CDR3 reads TGCAGCGTTGAATACGGGGTGGGAGAGACCCAGTACTTC.

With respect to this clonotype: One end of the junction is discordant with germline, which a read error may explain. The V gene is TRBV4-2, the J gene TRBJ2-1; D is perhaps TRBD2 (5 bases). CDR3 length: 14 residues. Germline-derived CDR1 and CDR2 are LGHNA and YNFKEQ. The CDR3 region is CAGSQGGTYNEQFF. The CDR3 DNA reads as TGTGCCGGCAGCCAAGGAGGCACCTACAATGAGCAGTTCTTC.

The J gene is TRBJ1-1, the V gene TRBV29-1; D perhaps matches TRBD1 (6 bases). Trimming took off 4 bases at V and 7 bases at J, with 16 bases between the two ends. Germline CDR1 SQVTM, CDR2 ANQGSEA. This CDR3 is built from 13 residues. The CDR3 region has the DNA TGCAGCGTTGGTGGGCAGGGGCACGGTGAAGCTTTCTTT. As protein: CSVGGQGHGEAFF.